This TCR beta chain came from a study of technical replicates of blood from a handful of donors. Profiling relied on immunoSEQ multiplex PCR, and the TCRdb table lists in-frame clones only, not all of them. Among nearly 70,000 clones listed, approximately 89% were seen once. CDR1 and CDR2 (germline): LNHDA, SQIVND (reference sequence). The CDR3 spans 15 residues. Trimming stripped 7 bases from V and 1 base from J, with 14 bases between. This TCR derives from a human donor in good health. Some clones in this sample may be carry-over from other donors' samples. V gene TRBV19 combines with J gene TRBJ1-3, with D possibly being TRBD1 (5 bases). The sample comprised PBMCs. CDR3 in amino acids: CASIPGTGSGNTIYF. The CDR3 DNA reads as TGTGCCAGTATCCCCGGGACTGGTTCTGGAAACACCATATATTTT.